This TCR beta chain was recorded in a study of blood T cell repertoires in COVID-19. Patients in Seattle were enrolled during active infection, then followed longitudinally. The CDR3 extends over 13 amino acids. The V and J ends lost 3 bases and 1 base respectively, with 7 bases between them. Per the study methods: Researchers report that nucleated cell counts were estimated from reference gene primer amplification. The table came from immunoSEQ multiplex PCR; TCRdb's copy has only in-frame clones and leaves some out. V and J calls and clone size come straight from that table; D and trimming were deduced from the DNA. The sample has more than 60,000 clones; around 80% are singletons.

Source material: peripheral blood. The clonotype originates from a man aged 50-59 years with COVID-19, enrolled during active disease. This chain links TRBV23-1 with TRBJ2-7, with D possibly matching TRBD2 (6 bases). TRBV23-1 is an ORF; its function is uncertain. The CDR3 DNA reads TGCGCCAGCAGTCAGGGGGGATCCTACGAGCAGTACTTC. Protein: CASSQGGSYEQYF.